The clone carrying this TCR beta chain was counted a few times. The antigen is unknown. Amplification of TCR alpha and beta CDR3 regions from RNA used iRepertoire nested multiplex PCR. TCRdb recomputed calls from the multiplex PCR reads with MiXCR, one row per CDR3 protein. The sample has around 130,000 distinct CDR3 sequences; around 23% are singletons. These data come from a study of glioma-infiltrating T cells. The CDR3 consists of 13 residues. Trimming left V 0 bases short and J 6 bases short, with 8 bases between. Germline V gene data show CDR1 as SGHTA and CDR2 as FQGTGA. Study conclusions and caveats: Very few CDR3 sequences were shared between tissue and blood.

Sequences were obtained from glioma tissue, nonneoplastic brain tissue, or PBMCs (not recorded which). V usage is TRBV7-3 and J usage is TRBJ1-1; D is undetermined. The clonotype comes from a human donor with low-grade glioma or glioblastoma, undergoing nonglioma brain surgery, or in good health (not recorded which). CDR3 region: CASSLTQSSEAFF. The CDR3 nucleotides read TGTGCCAGCAGCTTAACGCAATCCTCTGAAGCTTTCTTT.